The 31 T cell receptor beta chains listed next were all sequenced from one sample in a study of blood T cell repertoires in COVID-19. Some clones are missing from TCRdb's copy, which holds only in-frame ones; the method was immunoSEQ multiplex PCR. The sample yields about 200,000 clones, roughly three quarters seen once. Sequencing used peripheral blood. The receptors shown here come from a middle-aged woman with COVID-19, enrolled during active disease.

The CDR3 coding sequence is TGCGCCAGCAGTCCGGGCTCCTACGAGCAGTACTTC. Translated: CASSPGSYEQYF. The chain is built from TRBV10-1 and TRBJ2-7; no firm D call. The V end was cut by 5 bases, the J end by 0 bases, with 5 bases between. The CDR3 consists of 12 residues. Germline loops: CDR1 WNHNN, CDR2 SYGVQD (reference sequence).

V usage is TRBV4-1 and J usage is TRBJ1-1; D unclear. Germline lookup yields CDR1 MGHRA and CDR2 YSYEKL. V was clipped by 4 bases and J by 4 bases, with 13 bases between them. The CDR3 totals 14 residues. The CDR3 nucleotides are TGCGCCAGCAGCCCCTTTTCCGGGTTCACTGAAGCTTTCTTT. It yields the protein CASSPFSGFTEAFF.

The V gene is TRBV7-9, the J gene TRBJ2-5; D may be TRBD1 (6 bases). This CDR3 spans 15 amino acids. Trimming took 5 bases from V and 1 from J, leaving 14 bases between them. CDR1 SEHNR and CDR2 FQNEAQ come from the germline V gene (reference sequence). CDR3 DNA: TGTGCCAGCAGCACACAGGGAAAAGTCCAAGAGACCCAGTACTTC. Translated, it gives CASSTQGKVQETQYF.

CDR3 amino acids: CAWRPWDRGLQETQYF. The CDR3 DNA follows: TGTGCCTGGAGGCCTTGGGACAGGGGGTTACAAGAGACCCAGTACTTC. The V gene is TRBV30, the J gene TRBJ2-5, with 11 bases matching TRBD1. The junction had 8 bases not matched to a gene; V was cut back by 3 bases and J by 2 bases. The CDR3 has 16 residues. CDR1 is GTSNPN and CDR2 is SVGIG in the germline V gene (reference sequence).

The chain carries TRBV9 and TRBJ2-1; TRBD1 might be the D (5 bases). Trimming took 0 bases from V and 4 from J, leaving 11 bases between them. The germline CDR1 and CDR2 sequences are SGDLS and YYNGEE. This CDR3 has 15 amino acids. This CDR3 reads CASSVEGVLYNEQFF. In DNA, the CDR3 is TGTGCCAGCAGCGTAGAAGGGGTCCTTTACAATGAGCAGTTCTTC.

The J gene is TRBJ2-1, the V gene TRBV3-1 (or the pseudogene TRBV3-2); 14 bases line up with TRBD2. Germline V CDR1 and CDR2: LGHDT, YNNKEL (reference sequence). Germline trimming cut 0 bases from V and 8 bases from J; bases unmatched to any gene: 3. The CDR3 covers 16 residues. CDR3: CASSQETGLAGDEQFF. CDR3 coding DNA: TGTGCCAGCAGCCAAGAAACGGGACTAGCGGGGGATGAGCAGTTCTTC.

The V gene is TRBV3-1 (or the pseudogene TRBV3-2), the J gene TRBJ1-1, with a weak D call TRBD1 (6 bases). This CDR3 has 14 residues. The V end was cut by 0 bases, the J end by 5 bases, with 10 bases between. CDR1 LGHDT and CDR2 YNNKEL come from the germline V gene (reference sequence). For the CDR3, the DNA is TGTGCCAGCAGCCAAGATGGGAGGGGGACTGAAGCTTTCTTT. Protein sequence: CASSQDGRGTEAFF.

J is TRBJ2-5 and V is TRBV7-6, with a tentative D call TRBD2 (6 bases). V gave up 4 bases and J gave up 3 bases, with 12 bases separating them. The germline gives CDR1 SGHVS, CDR2 FNYEAQ. The CDR3 sequence is 14 residues long. The CDR3 coding sequence is TGTGCCAGCAGCTCCGGGACTGTAAAAGAGACCCAGTACTTC. This gives the protein CASSSGTVKETQYF.

The V call is TRBV3-1 (or the pseudogene TRBV3-2), the J call TRBJ2-5; the D gene is possibly TRBD2 (6 bases). The CDR3 covers 15 residues. Looked up from germline, CDR1 is LGHDT and CDR2 is YNNKEL (reference sequence). With 5 bases removed from V and 5 bases from J, the gap between germline ends came to 18 bases. In nucleotides, the CDR3 is TGTGCCAGCAGCTCGGCGGTGGTAGGAGGGGAGACCCAGTACTTC. Protein product: CASSSAVVGGETQYF.

Concerning this clone itself: Other nucleotide sequences from this sample produce the same CDR3. The chain is built from TRBV9 and TRBJ1-3; no clear D gene. The ends were cut back, 5 bases at V and 3 bases at J, with 3 bases in the middle. Germline CDR1 reads SGDLS; CDR2 reads YYNGEE. CDR3 length equals 11 residues. CDR3 residues: CASSRGNTIYF. In DNA form, the CDR3 reads TGTGCCAGCAGTCGTGGAAACACCATATATTTT.

The J gene is TRBJ2-1, the V gene TRBV11-2; 8 bases are a match to TRBD1. Germline V lookup: CDR1 SGHAT, CDR2 FQNNGV. The CDR3 is 18 residues long. V dropped 7 bases and J dropped 3; count of bases not matched to a gene: 17. The CDR3 DNA sequence: TGTGCCAGCACCAGTCCGAACGCTGGACAGGGTATCTACAATGAGCAGTTCTTC. This codes for CASTSPNAGQGIYNEQFF.

The rearrangement uses TRBV6-5 and TRBJ2-5, with a weak D call TRBD1 (6 bases). The CDR3 totals 14 residues. Per the germline V gene, CDR1 is MNHEY and CDR2 is SVGAGI. Trimming cost V 7 bases and J 3 bases, with 15 bases left between them. In nucleotides, the CDR3 is TGTGCCAGCACCTCACAGGGAACGAAAGAGACCCAGTACTTC. Protein sequence: CASTSQGTKETQYF.

V is TRBV28 and J is TRBJ2-3, with TRBD2 matching 15 bases. The CDR3 runs 21 residues. The germline V gene encodes CDR1 MDHEN and CDR2 SYDVKM. V lost 4 bases, J lost 5 bases, and 19 bases stayed unmatched. CDR3 DNA sequence: TGTGCCAGCAGTTCCTGGACAGGGACAGGACTAGCGGGGGGGCCGGGAGATACGCAGTATTTT. Translation gives CASSSWTGTGLAGGPGDTQYF. The full variable domain, completed using reference TRBV28 and TRBJ2-3, is DVKVTQSSRYLVKRTGEKVFLECVQDMDHENMFWYRQDPGLGLRLIYFSYDVKMKEKGDIPEGYSVSREKKERFSLILESASTNQTSMYLCASSSWTGTGLAGGPGDTQYFGPGTRLTVL.

V and J are TRBV7-2 and TRBJ2-3; the D is unclear. The CDR3 spans 14 residues. The V gene lost 0 bases and the J gene lost 1 base, with 5 bases spanning the gap. Per the germline V gene, CDR1 is SGHTA and CDR2 is FQGNSA. CDR3 region: CASSLALGTDTQYF. As DNA, the CDR3 is TGTGCCAGCAGCTTAGCCCTCGGCACAGATACGCAGTATTTT. Full variable domain (missing parts from reference TRBV7-2 and TRBJ2-3): GAGVSQSPSNKVTEKGKDVELRCDPISGHTALYWYRQSLGQGLEFLIYFQGNSAPDKSGLPSDRFSAERTGGSVSTLTIQRTQQEDSAVYLCASSLALGTDTQYFGPGTRLTVL.

The chain employs TRBV4-3 and TRBJ1-3, with D possibly matching TRBD1 (5 bases). Per the germline V gene, CDR1 is LGHNA and CDR2 is YSLEER. The V end was cut by 1 base, the J end by 0 bases, with 10 bases between. The CDR3 runs 16 residues. CDR3 loop: CASSQGRGSSGNTIYF. CDR3 bases: TGCGCCAGCAGCCAAGGCCGGGGGAGCTCTGGAAACACCATATATTTT.

This clone was observed once. V gene TRBV5-4 combines with J gene TRBJ2-5; D remains unclear. V lost 4 bases, J lost 5 bases, and 15 bases lay in between. The germline CDR1 and CDR2 sequences are SGHNT and YYREEE (reference sequence). CDR3 length equals 14 residues. CDR3 DNA: TGTGCCAGCAGCCTCCTTCCCGGTTCCGAGACCCAGTACTTC. Its protein product is CASSLLPGSETQYF. The full variable domain, in which reference TRBV5-4 and TRBJ2-5 provide the parts outside the CDR3, is ETGVTQSPTHLIKTRGQQVTLRCSSQSGHNTVSWYQQALGQGPQFIFQYYREEENGRGNFPPRFSGLQFPNYSSELNVNALELDDSALYLCASSLLPGSETQYFGPGTRLLVL.

V usage is TRBV25-1 and J usage is TRBJ2-5; 14 nucleotides agree with TRBD2. V lost 6 bases to trimming and J lost 2 bases; unmatched junction nucleotides: 8. The CDR3 sequence is 17 residues long. Per the germline V gene, CDR1 is MGHDK and CDR2 is SYGVNS. The CDR3 DNA sequence: TGTGCCAGCAGGGTGACTAGCGGGAGGGGGAGGCAAGAGACCCAGTACTTC. Its protein is CASRVTSGRGRQETQYF.

This clone showed up many times. J is TRBJ1-4 and V is TRBV10-2, with 10 bases lining up with TRBD1. This CDR3 spans 16 amino acids. Per germline, CDR1 WSHSY and CDR2 SAAADI. V was clipped by 1 base and J by 7 bases; unmatched bases: 6. As DNA, the CDR3 is TGCGCCAGCAGTGAGTTCGGGGACAGGGGCGGTGAAAAACTGTTTTTT. The encoded protein is CASSEFGDRGGEKLFF.

The chain joins TRBV5-1 to TRBJ2-1; perhaps TRBD1 as D (5 bases). Germline-derived CDR1 and CDR2 are SGHRS and YFSETQ. This CDR3 comprises 13 residues. Trimming removed 4 bases at V and 12 bases at J, with 17 bases between. The CDR3 reads CASSPISAGAQFF. As DNA, the CDR3 is TGCGCCAGCAGCCCCATCTCAGCTGGGGCGCAGTTCTTC.

This sequence joins TRBV3-1 (or the pseudogene TRBV3-2) and TRBJ1-6; a possible D gene is TRBD1 (5 bases). The length of the CDR3 is 15 residues. CDR1 and CDR2 from the germline V gene are LGHDT and YNNKEL (reference sequence). The germline V and J ends were trimmed by 1 base and 8 bases, with 12 bases remaining between them. This CDR3 is CASSQVGGVDSPLHF. The CDR3 DNA follows: TGTGCCAGCAGCCAAGTTGGGGGGGTGGATTCACCCCTCCACTTT.

This clone was counted between two and nine times. The V gene is TRBV5-1, the J gene TRBJ2-5, with D perhaps TRBD2 (5 bases). Trimming pared 4 bases from V and 2 bases from J, leaving 9 bases between. The CDR3 has 13 amino acids. In germline, CDR1 is SGHRS, CDR2 YFSETQ. CDR3 bases: TGCGCCAGCAGCCTAGAGGGTCAAGAGACCCAGTACTTC. Translated, it gives CASSLEGQETQYF.

The chain recombines TRBV3-1 (or the pseudogene TRBV3-2) with TRBJ1-1; D is ambiguous. The CDR3 has 14 amino acids. CDR1 and CDR2 (germline): LGHDT, YNNKEL (reference sequence). The V and J ends lost 0 bases and 13 bases respectively, with 18 bases between them. DNA for the CDR3: TGTGCCAGCAGCCAAGATACCCTCCCGATTAGAGGTTTCTTT. Protein: CASSQDTLPIRGFF.

The chain links TRBV6-6 to TRBJ1-5; D is possibly TRBD1 (6 bases). Trimming removed 6 bases from V and 2 bases from J, with 11 bases in between. Germline V gives CDR1 MNHNY, CDR2 SVGAGI (reference sequence). CDR3 length equals 14 residues. CDR3 protein: CASSNPGGNQPQHF. The CDR3 bases are TGTGCCAGCAGCAATCCAGGGGGCAATCAGCCCCAGCATTTT.

This clone was detected a few times. V and J are TRBV7-2 and TRBJ2-5, with 12 bases aligning to TRBD2. The germline V gene has CDR1 SGHTA and CDR2 FQGNSA. The ends lost 4 bases at V and 13 bases at J; junction bases unmatched: 7. CDR3 length: 13 amino acids. CDR3 bases: TGTGCCAGCAGCTCGCTAGCGGGGGGGCCCCCGTACTTC. Translating gives CASSSLAGGPPYF.

The chain recombines TRBV5-8 with TRBJ1-2; TRBD1 agrees at 11 bases. The germline CDR1 and CDR2 sequences are SGHTS and YDEGEE. The CDR3 totals 16 residues. The ends lost 4 bases at V and 9 bases at J; junction bases unmatched: 14. The chain's CDR3 is CASSVPGQGETYSYTF. CDR3 in DNA: TGTGCCAGCAGCGTACCGGGACAGGGGGAGACGTATAGCTACACCTTC.

This chain joins TRBV19 and TRBJ1-4; D is uncertain. V was clipped by 7 bases and J by 0 bases, with 12 bases between them. The CDR3 has 15 residues. Germline lookup yields CDR1 LNHDA and CDR2 SQIVND (reference sequence). The CDR3 is CASTPASATNEKLFF. The CDR3 bases are TGTGCCAGTACCCCCGCCTCGGCAACTAATGAAAAACTGTTTTTT.

This chain links TRBV10-1 with TRBJ2-7; D perhaps matches TRBD2 (5 bases). Germline V gene sequence: CDR1 WNHNN, CDR2 SYGVQD (reference sequence). V was trimmed by 4 bases and J by 4 bases, leaving 11 bases between them. The CDR3 totals 13 residues. The CDR3 spells CASSGTRSYEQYF. In DNA, the CDR3 is TGCGCCAGCAGTGGGACTCGTTCGTACGAGCAGTACTTC.

The rearrangement joins TRBV27 to TRBJ1-1; no definite D call. Germline V CDR1 and CDR2: MNHEY, SMNVEV (reference sequence). The CDR3 sequence is 13 residues long. V lost 6 bases and J 2 bases, leaving 10 bases between the germline ends. In nucleotides, the CDR3 is TGTGCCAGCAGCTCTGACACTAACACTGAAGCTTTCTTT. This codes for CASSSDTNTEAFF.

J is TRBJ2-2 and V is TRBV21-1; TRBD1, the D gene given by the table, was not confirmed from the DNA. TRBV21-1 is a pseudogene locus. CDR3 length equals 15 residues. The CDR3 bases are TGTGCCAGGTGGGGACAGGACCTGGGCACCGGGGAGCTGTTTTTT. Encoded protein: CARWGQDLGTGELFF.

The chain employs TRBV6-2 or TRBV6-3 and TRBJ1-6, with 7 positions matching TRBD1. This CDR3 comprises 14 residues. V trimming: 4 bases; J trimming: 10 bases; junction bases outside the gene matches: 7. CDR1 and CDR2 (germline): MNHEY, SVGEGT. CDR3 coding DNA: TGTGCCAGCAGTTGGACAGGATTTGACTCACCCCTCCACTTT. Protein product: CASSWTGFDSPLHF.

This clone was seen only a few times. This rearrangement joins TRBV6-5 to TRBJ1-2, with a possible D match to TRBD1 (6 bases). The germline V gene has CDR1 MNHEY and CDR2 SVGAGI. V lost 2 bases to trimming and J lost 5 bases, with 15 bases between them. This CDR3 comprises 15 residues. This chain's CDR3 is CASSYRTGKPYGYTF. In DNA form, the CDR3 reads TGTGCCAGCAGTTACCGTACAGGGAAGCCATATGGCTACACCTTC.